This entry is about one T cell receptor (beta chain). This record belongs to a study of blood T cell repertoires in COVID-19. TCRdb keeps only in-frame clones here, not all; method: immunoSEQ multiplex PCR. The data show 350,000 to 450,000 clones, 85% to 90% seen once. This sequence was found in a woman aged 25 to 45 who had recovered from COVID-19. Sequenced material: PBMCs or T cells enriched from blood (not recorded which).

This CDR3 reads CASSVDPSGLNTIYF. The CDR3 bases are TGTGCCAGCAGCGTAGACCCCTCAGGGTTGAACACCATATATTTT. The chain couples TRBV9 to TRBJ1-3; a weak D match, TRBD1 (5 bases). Germline CDR1 reads SGDLS; CDR2 reads YYNGEE. The CDR3 extends over 15 amino acids. Trimming removed 0 bases at V and 7 bases at J, with 14 bases between. Looking up the rest from reference TRBV9 and TRBJ1-3 gives the full variable domain: DSGVTQTPKHLITATGQRVTLRCSPRSGDLSVYWYQQSLDQGLQFLIQYYNGEERAKGNILERFSAQQFPDLHSELNLSSLELGDSALYFCASSVDPSGLNTIYFGEGSWLTVV.